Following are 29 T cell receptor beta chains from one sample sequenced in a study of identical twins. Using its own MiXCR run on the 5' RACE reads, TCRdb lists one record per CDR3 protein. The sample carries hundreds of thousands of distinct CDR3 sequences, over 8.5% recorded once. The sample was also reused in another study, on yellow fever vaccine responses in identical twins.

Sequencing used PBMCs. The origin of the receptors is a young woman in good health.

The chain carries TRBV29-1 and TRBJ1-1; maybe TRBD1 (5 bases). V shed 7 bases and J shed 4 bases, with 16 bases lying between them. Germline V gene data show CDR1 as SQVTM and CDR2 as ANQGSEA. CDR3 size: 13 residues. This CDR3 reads CSGWAGKSTEAFF. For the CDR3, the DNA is TGCAGCGGCTGGGCAGGGAAGAGCACTGAAGCTTTCTTT.

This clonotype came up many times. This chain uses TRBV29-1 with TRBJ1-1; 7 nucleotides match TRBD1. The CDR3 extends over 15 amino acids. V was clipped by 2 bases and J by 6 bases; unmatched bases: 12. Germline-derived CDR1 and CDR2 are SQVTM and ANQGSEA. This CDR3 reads CSVEQLTGLGPEAFF. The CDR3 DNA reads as TGCAGCGTTGAACAGCTGACAGGGCTGGGCCCTGAAGCTTTCTTT.

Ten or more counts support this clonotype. The CDR3 reads CASSLGGGYEQYF. CDR3 DNA sequence: TGTGCCAGCAGCTTAGGCGGCGGGTACGAGCAGTACTTC. This chain joins TRBV7-6 and TRBJ2-7; D might be TRBD2 (5 bases). Trimming shortened V by 1 base and J by 4 bases, and 8 bases separated the two germline ends. The CDR3 has 13 amino acids. Germline CDR1 is SGHVS and CDR2 is FNYEAQ.

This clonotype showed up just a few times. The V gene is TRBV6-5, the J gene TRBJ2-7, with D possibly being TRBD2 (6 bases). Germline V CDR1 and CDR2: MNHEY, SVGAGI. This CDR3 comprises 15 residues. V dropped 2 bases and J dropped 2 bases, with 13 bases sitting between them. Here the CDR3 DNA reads TGTGCCAGCAGTTACCGAGAGCCGGGAGCCTACGAGCAGTACTTC. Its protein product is CASSYREPGAYEQYF.

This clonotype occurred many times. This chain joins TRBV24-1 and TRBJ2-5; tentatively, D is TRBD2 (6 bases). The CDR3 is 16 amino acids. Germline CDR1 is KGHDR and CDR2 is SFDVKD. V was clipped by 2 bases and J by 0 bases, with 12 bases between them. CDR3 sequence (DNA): TGTGCCACCAGTGATTCGGAGGGTTCGGACCAAGAGACCCAGTACTTC. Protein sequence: CATSDSEGSDQETQYF.

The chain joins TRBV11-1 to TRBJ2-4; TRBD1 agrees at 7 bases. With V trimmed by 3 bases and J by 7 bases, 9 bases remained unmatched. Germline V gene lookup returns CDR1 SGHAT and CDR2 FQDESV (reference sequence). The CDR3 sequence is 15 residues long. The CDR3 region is CASSFQGVLGNIQYF. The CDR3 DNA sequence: TGTGCCAGCAGCTTCCAGGGGGTACTGGGTAACATTCAGTACTTC.

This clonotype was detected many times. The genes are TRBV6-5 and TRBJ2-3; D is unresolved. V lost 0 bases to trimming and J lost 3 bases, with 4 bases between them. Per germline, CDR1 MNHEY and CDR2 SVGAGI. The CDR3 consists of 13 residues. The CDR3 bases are TGTGCCAGCAGTTACTCCGGGACAGATACGCAGTATTTT. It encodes CASSYSGTDTQYF.

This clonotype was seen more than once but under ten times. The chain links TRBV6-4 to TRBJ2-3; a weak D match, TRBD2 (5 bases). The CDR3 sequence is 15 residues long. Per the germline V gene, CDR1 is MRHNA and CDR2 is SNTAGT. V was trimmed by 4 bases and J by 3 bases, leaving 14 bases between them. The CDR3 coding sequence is TGTGCCAGCAGTGCATCCGGGCGAGGGACAGATACGCAGTATTTT. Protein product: CASSASGRGTDTQYF.

The CDR3 region is CSVEDSVPGQGWGNEQFF. CDR3 bases: TGCAGCGTTGAAGACTCCGTACCGGGACAGGGATGGGGCAATGAGCAGTTCTTC. V gene TRBV29-1 combines with J gene TRBJ2-1; 9 bases line up with TRBD1. The CDR3 totals 18 residues. Germline V CDR1 and CDR2: SQVTM, ANQGSEA. V was clipped by 0 bases and J by 6 bases; unmatched bases: 15.

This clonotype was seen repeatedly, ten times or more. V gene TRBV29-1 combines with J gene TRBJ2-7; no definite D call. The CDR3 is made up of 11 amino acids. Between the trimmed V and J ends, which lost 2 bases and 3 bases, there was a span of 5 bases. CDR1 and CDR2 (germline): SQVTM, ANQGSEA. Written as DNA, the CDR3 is TGCAGCGTTGAACTCTACTACGAGCAGTACTTC. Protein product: CSVELYYEQYF.

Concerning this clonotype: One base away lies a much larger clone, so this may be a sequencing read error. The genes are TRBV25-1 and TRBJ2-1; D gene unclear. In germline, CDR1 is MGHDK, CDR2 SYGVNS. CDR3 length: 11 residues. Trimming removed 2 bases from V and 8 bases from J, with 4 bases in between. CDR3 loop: CASSELDEQFF. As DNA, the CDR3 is TGTGCCAGCAGTGAACTCGATGAGCAGTTCTTC.

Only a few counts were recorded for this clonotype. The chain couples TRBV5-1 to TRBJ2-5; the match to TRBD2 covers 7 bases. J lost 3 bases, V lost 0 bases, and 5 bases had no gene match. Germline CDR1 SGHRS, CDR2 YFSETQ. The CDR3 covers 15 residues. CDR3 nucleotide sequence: TGCGCCAGCAGCTTGGTCTCTAGCGGTGAAGAGACCCAGTACTTC. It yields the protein CASSLVSSGEETQYF.

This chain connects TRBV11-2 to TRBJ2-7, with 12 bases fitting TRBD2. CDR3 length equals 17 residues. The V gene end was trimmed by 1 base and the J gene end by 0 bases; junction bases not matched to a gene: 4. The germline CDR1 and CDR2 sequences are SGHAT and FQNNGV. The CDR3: CASSLAPSGGASYEQYF. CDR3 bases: TGTGCCAGCAGCTTAGCCCCTAGCGGGGGGGCCTCCTACGAGCAGTACTTC.

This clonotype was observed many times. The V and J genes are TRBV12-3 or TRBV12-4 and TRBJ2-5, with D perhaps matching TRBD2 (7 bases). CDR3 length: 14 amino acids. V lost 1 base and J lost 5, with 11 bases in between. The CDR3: CASSLDREGETQYF. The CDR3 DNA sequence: TGTGCCAGCAGTTTAGACAGGGAGGGGGAGACCCAGTACTTC.

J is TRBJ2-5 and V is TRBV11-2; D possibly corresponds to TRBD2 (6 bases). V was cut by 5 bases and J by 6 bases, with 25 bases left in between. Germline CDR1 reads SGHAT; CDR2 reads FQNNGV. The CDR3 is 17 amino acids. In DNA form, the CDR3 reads TGTGCCAGCAGCCCCCCTACGGCCGGGGGTGTTTTCAAGACCCAGTACTTC. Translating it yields CASSPPTAGGVFKTQYF.

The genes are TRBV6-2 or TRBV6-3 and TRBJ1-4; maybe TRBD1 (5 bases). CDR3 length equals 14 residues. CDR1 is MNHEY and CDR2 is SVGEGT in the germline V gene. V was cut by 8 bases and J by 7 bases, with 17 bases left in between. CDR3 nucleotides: TGTGCCAGCGGACGGGACTTTGCTGGTGAAAAACTGTTTTTT. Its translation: CASGRDFAGEKLFF.

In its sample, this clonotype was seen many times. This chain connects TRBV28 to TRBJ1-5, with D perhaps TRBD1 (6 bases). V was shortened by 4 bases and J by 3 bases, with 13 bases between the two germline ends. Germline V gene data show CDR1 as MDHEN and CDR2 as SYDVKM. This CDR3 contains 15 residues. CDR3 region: CASSSFGDNNQPQHF. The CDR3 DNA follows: TGTGCCAGCAGTTCCTTCGGGGACAACAATCAGCCCCAGCATTTT.

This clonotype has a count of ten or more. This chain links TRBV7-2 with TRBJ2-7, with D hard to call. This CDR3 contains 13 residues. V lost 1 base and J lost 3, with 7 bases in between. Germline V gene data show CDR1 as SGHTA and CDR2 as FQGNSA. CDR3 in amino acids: CASSLVRFYEQYF. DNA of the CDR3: TGTGCCAGCAGCTTAGTACGTTTCTACGAGCAGTACTTC.

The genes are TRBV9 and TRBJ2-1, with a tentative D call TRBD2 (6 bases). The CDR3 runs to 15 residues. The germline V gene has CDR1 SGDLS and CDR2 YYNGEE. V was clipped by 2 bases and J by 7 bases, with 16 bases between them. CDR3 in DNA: TGTGCCAGCAGCGTGAGCCCCGGGGGACCGAATGAGCAGTTCTTC. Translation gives CASSVSPGGPNEQFF. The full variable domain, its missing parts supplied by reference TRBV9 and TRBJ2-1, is DSGVTQTPKHLITATGQRVTLRCSPRSGDLSVYWYQQSLDQGLQFLIQYYNGEERAKGNILERFSAQQFPDLHSELNLSSLELGDSALYFCASSVSPGGPNEQFFGPGTRLTVL.

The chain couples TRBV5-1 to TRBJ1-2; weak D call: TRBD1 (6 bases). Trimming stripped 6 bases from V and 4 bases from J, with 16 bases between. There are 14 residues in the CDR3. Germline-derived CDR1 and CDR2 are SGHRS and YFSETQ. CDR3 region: CASKEGGSFYGYTF. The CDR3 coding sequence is TGCGCCAGCAAGGAGGGGGGCTCTTTCTATGGCTACACCTTC.

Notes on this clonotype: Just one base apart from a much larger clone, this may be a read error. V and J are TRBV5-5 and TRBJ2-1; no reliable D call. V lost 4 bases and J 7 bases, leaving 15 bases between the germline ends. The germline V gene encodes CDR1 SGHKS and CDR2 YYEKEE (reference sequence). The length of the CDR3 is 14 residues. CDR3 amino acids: CASSPRPEQNEQFF. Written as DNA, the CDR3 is TGTGCCAGCAGCCCCAGGCCGGAGCAGAATGAGCAGTTCTTC.

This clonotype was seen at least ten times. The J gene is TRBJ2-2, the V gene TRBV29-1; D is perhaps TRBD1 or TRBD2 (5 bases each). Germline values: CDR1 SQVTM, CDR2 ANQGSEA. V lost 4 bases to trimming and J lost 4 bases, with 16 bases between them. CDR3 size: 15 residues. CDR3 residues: CSVAFAGTGTGELFF. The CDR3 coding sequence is TGCAGCGTTGCTTTTGCTGGGACGGGCACCGGGGAGCTGTTTTTT.

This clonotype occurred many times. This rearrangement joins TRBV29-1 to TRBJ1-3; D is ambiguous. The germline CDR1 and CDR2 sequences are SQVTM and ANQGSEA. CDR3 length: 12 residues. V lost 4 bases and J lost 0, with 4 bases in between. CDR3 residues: CSVGFSGNTIYF. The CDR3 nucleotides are TGCAGCGTTGGATTCTCTGGAAACACCATATATTTT.

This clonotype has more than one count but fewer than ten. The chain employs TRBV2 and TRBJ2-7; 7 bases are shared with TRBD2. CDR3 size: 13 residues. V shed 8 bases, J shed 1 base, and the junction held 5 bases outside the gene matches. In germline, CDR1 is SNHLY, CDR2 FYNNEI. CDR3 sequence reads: CASGDYESYEQYF. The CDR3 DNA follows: TGTGCCAGCGGGGACTATGAGTCCTACGAGCAGTACTTC. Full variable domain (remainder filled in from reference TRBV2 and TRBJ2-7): EPEVTQTPSHQVTQMGQEVILRCVPISNHLYFYWYRQILGQKVEFLVSFYNNEISEKSEIFDDQFSVERPDGSNFTLKIRSTKLEDSAMYFCASGDYESYEQYFGPGTRLTVT.

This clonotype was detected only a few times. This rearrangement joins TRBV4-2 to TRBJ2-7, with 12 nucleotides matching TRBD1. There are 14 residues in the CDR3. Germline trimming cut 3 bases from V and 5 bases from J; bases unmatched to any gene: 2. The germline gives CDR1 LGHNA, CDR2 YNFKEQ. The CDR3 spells CASSQGQGANEQYF. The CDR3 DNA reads TGTGCCAGCAGCCAGGGACAGGGGGCTAACGAGCAGTACTTC.

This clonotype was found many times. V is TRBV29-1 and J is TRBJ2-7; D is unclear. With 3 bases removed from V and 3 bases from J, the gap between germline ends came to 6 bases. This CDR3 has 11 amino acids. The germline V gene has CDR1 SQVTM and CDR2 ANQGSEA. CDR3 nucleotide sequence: TGCAGCGTTGATGAGGACTACGAGCAGTACTTC. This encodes CSVDEDYEQYF.

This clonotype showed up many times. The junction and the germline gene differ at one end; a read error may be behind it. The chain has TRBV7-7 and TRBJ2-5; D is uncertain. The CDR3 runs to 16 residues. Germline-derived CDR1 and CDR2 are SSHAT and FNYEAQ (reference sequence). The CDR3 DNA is TGTGCTAGCAGCTTAGGCGTAGGGCGAACCCAAGAGACCCAGTACTTC. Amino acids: CASSLGVGRTQETQYF.

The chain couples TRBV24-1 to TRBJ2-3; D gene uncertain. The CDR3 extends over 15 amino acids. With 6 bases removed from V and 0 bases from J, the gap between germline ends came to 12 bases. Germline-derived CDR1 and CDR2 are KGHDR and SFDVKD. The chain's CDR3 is CATSMGGISTDTQYF. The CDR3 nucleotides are TGTGCCACCAGTATGGGCGGAATCAGCACAGATACGCAGTATTTT.

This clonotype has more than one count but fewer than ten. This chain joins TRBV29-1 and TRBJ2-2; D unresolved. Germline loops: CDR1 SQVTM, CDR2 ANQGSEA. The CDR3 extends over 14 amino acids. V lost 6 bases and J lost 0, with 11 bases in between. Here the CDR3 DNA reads TGCAGCGTGACTGTTAACGCGAACACCGGGGAGCTGTTTTTT. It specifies CSVTVNANTGELFF.